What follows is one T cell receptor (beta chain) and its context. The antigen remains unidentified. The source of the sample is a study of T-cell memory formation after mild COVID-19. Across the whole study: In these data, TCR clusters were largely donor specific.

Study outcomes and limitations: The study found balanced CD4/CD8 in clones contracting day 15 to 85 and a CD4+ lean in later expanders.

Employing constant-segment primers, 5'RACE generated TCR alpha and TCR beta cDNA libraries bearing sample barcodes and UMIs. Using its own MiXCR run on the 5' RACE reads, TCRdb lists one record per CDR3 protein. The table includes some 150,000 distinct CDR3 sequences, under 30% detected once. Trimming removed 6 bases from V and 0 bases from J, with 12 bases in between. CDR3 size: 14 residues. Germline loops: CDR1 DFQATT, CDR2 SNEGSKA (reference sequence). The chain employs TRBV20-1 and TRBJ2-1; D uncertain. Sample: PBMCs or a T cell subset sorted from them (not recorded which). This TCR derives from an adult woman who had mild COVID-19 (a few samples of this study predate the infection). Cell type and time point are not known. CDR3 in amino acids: CSAKALSSYNEQFF. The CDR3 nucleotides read TGCAGTGCAAAAGCCCTGAGCTCCTACAATGAGCAGTTCTTC.